This record covers a single TCR beta chain. Pooling of second doses given at about 4 or about 12 weeks was done. This table comes from immunoSEQ multiplex PCR, and its TCRdb copy is limited to in-frame clones, with some not included. The profile shows around 140,000 clones, roughly nine tenths of them singletons. This sample was taken from a study of T cell responses to AZD1222 COVID-19 vaccine. Germline V gene data show CDR1 as SGHNT and CDR2 as YYREEE (reference sequence). This CDR3 region has 16 residues. With 0 bases removed from V and 1 base from J, the gap between germline ends came to 13 bases.

The sequencing used peripheral blood, collected 28 days after the second AZD1222 dose. This chain uses TRBV5-4 with TRBJ2-5, with D possibly TRBD1 on 5 matching bases. This clonotype was obtained from an adult who received the AZD1222 COVID-19 vaccine. As DNA, the CDR3 is TGTGCCAGCAGCTTGGTGTCAGGGCCTTTCCAAGAGACCCAGTACTTC. This gives the protein CASSLVSGPFQETQYF. Together with reference TRBV5-4 and TRBJ2-5, the CDR3 gives the full variable domain: ETGVTQSPTHLIKTRGQQVTLRCSSQSGHNTVSWYQQALGQGPQFIFQYYREEENGRGNFPPRFSGLQFPNYSSELNVNALELDDSALYLCASSLVSGPFQETQYFGPGTRLLVL.